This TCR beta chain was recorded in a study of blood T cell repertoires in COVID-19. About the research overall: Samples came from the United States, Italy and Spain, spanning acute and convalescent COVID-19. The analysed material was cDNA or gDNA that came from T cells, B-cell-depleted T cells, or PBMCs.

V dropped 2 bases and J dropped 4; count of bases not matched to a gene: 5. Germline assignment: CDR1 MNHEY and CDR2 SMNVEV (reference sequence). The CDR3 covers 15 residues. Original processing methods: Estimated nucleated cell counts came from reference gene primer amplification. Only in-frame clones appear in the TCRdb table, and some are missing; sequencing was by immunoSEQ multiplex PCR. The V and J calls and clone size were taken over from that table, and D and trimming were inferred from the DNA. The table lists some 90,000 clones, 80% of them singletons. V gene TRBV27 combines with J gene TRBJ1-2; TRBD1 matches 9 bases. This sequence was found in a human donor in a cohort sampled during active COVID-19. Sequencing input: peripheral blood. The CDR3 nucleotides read TGTGCCAGCAGTTTACTGGGGACAGGGACCTATGGCTACACCTTC. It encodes CASSLLGTGTYGYTF.